The 5 T cell receptor beta chains listed next were all sequenced from one sample in a study of CD8+ T cells in alopecia areata. Extraction and reverse transcription of RNA yielded cDNA as the sequencing template. Libraries were prepared by immunoSEQ multiplex PCR; TCRdb keeps only in-frame clonotypes and omits some of them. The profile shows around 150,000 clones, roughly 50% of them singletons. Sequenced: CD4+ T cells sorted from blood. The receptors originated from a human donor in good health.

The CDR3 bases are TGTGCCAGCTCCCCAACTACAACGAACACTGAAGCTTTCTTT. It is translated as CASSPTTTNTEAFF. This chain uses TRBV18 with TRBJ1-1; D is unresolved. The germline V and J ends were trimmed by 6 bases and 1 base, with 12 bases remaining between them. The CDR3 totals 14 residues. Germline CDR1 and CDR2: KGHSH and LQKENI.

This clone turned up a few times. The rearrangement joins TRBV28 to TRBJ1-1; perhaps TRBD1 as D (5 bases). This CDR3 comprises 15 residues. CDR1 and CDR2 from the germline V gene are MDHEN and SYDVKM. The V gene lost 5 bases and the J gene lost 1 base, with 14 bases spanning the gap. The CDR3 is CASSLPGLTNTEAFF. The DNA for the CDR3 is TGTGCCAGCAGTCTTCCGGGACTTACGAACACTGAAGCTTTCTTT.

As to this clone: Other DNA sequences from this sample encode an identical CDR3 as well. The chain joins TRBV2 to TRBJ2-5; D unresolved. Germline lookup yields CDR1 SNHLY and CDR2 FYNNEI. The CDR3 runs to 11 residues. Trimming stripped 3 bases from V and 3 bases from J, with 2 bases between. CDR3 protein: CASSEKETQYF. CDR3 in DNA: TGTGCCAGCAGTGAGAAAGAGACCCAGTACTTC.

In regard to this clone: At the DNA level, this CDR3 is encoded by other sequences in the same sample as well. CDR3 protein: CASSLEQNTGELFF. The DNA of the CDR3 is TGCGCCAGCAGCTTGGAGCAGAACACCGGGGAGCTGTTTTTT. The chain links TRBV5-1 to TRBJ2-2; D gene ambiguous. Germline V gene data show CDR1 as SGHRS and CDR2 as YFSETQ. V shed 0 bases and J shed 1 base, with 4 bases lying between them. The CDR3 has 14 amino acids.

The chain has TRBV6-5 and TRBJ2-7; no clear D gene. Per germline, CDR1 MNHEY and CDR2 SVGAGI. Trimming took off 4 bases at V and 3 bases at J, with 16 bases between the two ends. The CDR3 extends over 15 amino acids. The DNA for the CDR3 is TGTGCCAGCAGTTCCCCCGGGTTGCGAAACTACGAGCAGTACTTC. This gives the protein CASSSPGLRNYEQYF.